The clone carrying this T cell receptor beta chain was seen ten or more times. Its target is unknown. RNA transcripts yielded amplified TCR beta CDR3 regions. The primer set for the first-round RT-PCR of the TCR CDR3 was HTBI. TCRdb re-called the multiplex PCR reads through MiXCR, storing one row per CDR3 protein. The table has around 350,000 distinct CDR3 sequences, around 13% seen once. The CDR3 totals 15 residues. CDR1 and CDR2 (germline): DFQATT, SNEGSKA (reference sequence). Trimming left V 3 bases short and J 2 bases short, with 15 bases between. Orbital computed tomography, thyroid ultrasound, serum thyroxine and TRAb, and clinical symptoms together informed the diagnoses. This sample holds PBMCs from roughly 10 ml fresh peripheral blood. These data come from a study of T cells in Graves' hyperthyroidism and ophthalmopathy. Study background: Peripheral blood was collected at initial diagnosis, before any treatment. Study results and limitations: Within blood appeared most thyroid clonotypes that had expanded above 0.001.

This sequence originates from a woman in her late teens or twenties with Graves' hyperthyroidism. The sequenced sample consisted of blood. The chain links TRBV20-1 to TRBJ2-3; weak D call: TRBD2 (5 bases). The CDR3 nucleotides read TGCAGTGCTAGGGTGCTAGCCCTAGCCACAGATACGCAGTATTTT. It yields the protein CSARVLALATDTQYF.